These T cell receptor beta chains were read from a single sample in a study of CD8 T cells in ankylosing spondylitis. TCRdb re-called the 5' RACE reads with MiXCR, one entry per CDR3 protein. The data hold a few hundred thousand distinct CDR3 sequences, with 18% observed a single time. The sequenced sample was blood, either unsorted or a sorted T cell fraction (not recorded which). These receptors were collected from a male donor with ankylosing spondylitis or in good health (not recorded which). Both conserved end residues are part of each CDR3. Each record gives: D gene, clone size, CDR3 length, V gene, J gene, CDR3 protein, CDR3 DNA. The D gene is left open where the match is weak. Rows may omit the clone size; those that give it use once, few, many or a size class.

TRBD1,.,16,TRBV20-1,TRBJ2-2,CSASLDRGQNTGELFF,TGCAGTGCTAGTTTGGACAGGGGGCAAAACACCGGGGAGCTGTTTTTT
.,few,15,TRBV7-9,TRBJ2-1,CASSLEIVPYNEQFF,TGTGCCAGCAGCTTAGAGATAGTCCCCTACAATGAGCAGTTCTTC
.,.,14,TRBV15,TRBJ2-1,CATSLRSPPNEQFF,TGTGCCACCAGTTTAAGGTCGCCTCCCAATGAGCAGTTCTTC
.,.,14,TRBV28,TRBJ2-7,CASTNLQGSYEQYF,TGTGCCAGCACCAATCTTCAGGGCTCCTACGAGCAGTACTTC
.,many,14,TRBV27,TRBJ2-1,CASSLRPQVDEQFF,TGTGCCAGCAGTTTACGCCCCCAAGTGGATGAGCAGTTCTTC
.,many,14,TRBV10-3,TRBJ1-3,CAITDRGTGNTIYF,TGTGCCATCACCGACCGGGGTACCGGAAACACCATATATTTT
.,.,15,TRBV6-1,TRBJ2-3,CASSPIGEGADTQYF,TGTGCCAGCAGTCCGATTGGGGAGGGGGCAGATACGCAGTATTTT
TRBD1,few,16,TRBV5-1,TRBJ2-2,CASSLVGGVNTGELFF,TGCGCCAGCAGCTTGGTAGGGGGCGTAAACACCGGGGAGCTGTTTTTT
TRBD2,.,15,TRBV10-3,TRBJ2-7,CAISDTSGSSYEQYF,TGTGCCATCAGTGATACTAGCGGGAGCTCCTACGAGCAGTACTTC
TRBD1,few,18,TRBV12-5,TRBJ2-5,CASGLPIPDRAVKETQYF,TGTGCTAGTGGTTTGCCTATTCCGGACAGGGCTGTGAAGGAGACCCAGTACTTC
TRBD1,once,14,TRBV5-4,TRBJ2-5,CASSEHRGQETQYF,TGTGCCAGCAGCGAACACAGGGGGCAAGAGACCCAGTACTTC
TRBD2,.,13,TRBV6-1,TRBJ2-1,CAVGLAGAAEQFF,TGTGCCGTCGGGTTAGCGGGAGCGGCTGAGCAGTTCTTC
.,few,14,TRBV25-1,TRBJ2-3,CASTGPRNTDTQYF,TGTGCCAGCACTGGACCACGGAACACAGATACGCAGTATTTT
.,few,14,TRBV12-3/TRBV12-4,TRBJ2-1,CASGWVRDRNEQFF,TGTGCCAGCGGCTGGGTCCGAGACAGAAATGAGCAGTTCTTC
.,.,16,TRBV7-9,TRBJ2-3,CASSPLGGGDADTQYF,TGTGCCAGCAGCCCTCTGGGAGGGGGTGACGCAGATACGCAGTATTTT
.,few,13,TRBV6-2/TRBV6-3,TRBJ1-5,CASSYGEYQPQHF,TGTGCCAGCAGTTACGGCGAATATCAGCCCCAGCATTTT
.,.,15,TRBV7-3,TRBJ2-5,CASSRLAEISETQYF,TGTGCCAGCAGCCGTTTGGCAGAGATATCGGAGACCCAGTACTTC
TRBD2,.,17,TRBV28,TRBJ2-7,CASRPGLAGTPTDEQYF,TGTGCCAGCAGACCGGGACTAGCGGGAACCCCAACAGACGAGCAGTACTTC
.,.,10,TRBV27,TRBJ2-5,CASSPSHGDF,TGTGCCAGCAGCCCTTCGCACGGGGACTTC
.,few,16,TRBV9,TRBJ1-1,CASSVGFDLGAGEAFF,TGTGCCAGCAGCGTAGGTTTCGATTTGGGGGCCGGTGAAGCTTTCTTT
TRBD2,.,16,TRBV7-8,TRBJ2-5,CASSLELAGAGETQYF,TGTGCCAGCAGCTTAGAGCTAGCGGGAGCCGGAGAGACCCAGTACTTC
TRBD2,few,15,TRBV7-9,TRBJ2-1,CASNPTSGSSNEQFF,TGTGCCAGCAACCCGACTAGCGGGAGTTCAAATGAGCAGTTCTTC
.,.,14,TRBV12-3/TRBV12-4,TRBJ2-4,CASSFFGRGHIQYF,TGTGCCAGCAGTTTTTTTGGCAGGGGACACATTCAGTACTTC
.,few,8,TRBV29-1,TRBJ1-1,CSVPEAFF,TGCAGCGTCCCTGAAGCTTTCTTT
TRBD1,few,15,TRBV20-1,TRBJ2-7,CSAVGGQGATYEQYF,TGCAGTGCTGTTGGCGGACAGGGGGCTACCTACGAGCAGTACTTC
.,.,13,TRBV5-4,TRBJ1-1,CASSSGLETEAFF,TGTGCCAGCAGCTCCGGACTTGAGACTGAAGCTTTCTTT